This TCR beta chain was recovered during a study of read filtering for tumor transcriptome and immune sequencing. CDR3 length: 15 residues. Germline values: CDR1 MNHEY, CDR2 SMNVEV (reference sequence). This library used approximately 0.4 ug RNA and molecular barcoded adaptors spanning alpha/delta and beta/gamma chains. In TCRdb, the reads were re-called with MiXCR into one record per CDR3 protein. In the table there are roughly 60,000 distinct CDR3 sequences, 20% to 25% of which are singletons. This clonotype was found once. A clone one base away is much larger, so this may be a read error. The receptor was isolated from a donor at least 40 years old with multiple myeloma. Sequencing was performed on a population of CD138-negative cells sorted from bone marrow. The chain recombines TRBV27 with TRBJ2-2; possible D gene TRBD1, 6 bases. CDR3 DNA: TGTGCCAGCAGTTTAAGGGGGTGGGGGACCGGGGAGCTGTCTTTT. It codes for CASSLRGWGTGELSF.